The present entry profiles one TCR beta chain with its context. No antigen is known for it. The data originate from a study of T cell responses to AZD1222 COVID-19 vaccine. Overall study results and limits: Recipients of two AZD1222 doses showed rising Spike-specific TCR breadth and depth. At baseline, seropositivity was found in only 5 to 7 AZD1222 recipients.

The repertoire was sequenced with immunoSEQ multiplex PCR; TCRdb's copy has only in-frame clones and lacks some. The sample lists 90,000 to 150,000 clones, roughly 86% seen once, with roughly a sixth in the top ten. Researchers grouped second doses given at about 4 or about 12 weeks into one pool. The V end lost 0 bases, the J end lost 8 bases, and 12 bases lay between the germline ends. CDR3 length: 14 amino acids. Germline V CDR1 and CDR2: SGHRS, YFSETQ. This clonotype was obtained from an adult who received the AZD1222 COVID-19 vaccine. The chain recombines TRBV5-1 with TRBJ2-1, with D possibly TRBD2 on 6 matching bases. The sequencing used peripheral blood, collected 28 days after the second AZD1222 dose. This CDR3 is CASSLAEGGDEQFF. The CDR3 DNA reads TGCGCCAGCAGCTTGGCTGAGGGCGGGGATGAGCAGTTCTTC.